These 27 T cell receptor beta chains were sequenced from one sample in a study of radiotherapy plus CTLA-4 blockade in lung cancer. Produced via immunoSEQ multiplex PCR; TCRdb's table is partial and in-frame only. The data hold under 65,000 clones, with roughly 80% observed a single time. The sample consisted of peripheral blood, taken from a patient treated with radiotherapy plus ipilimumab. Receptors were obtained from a human donor with non-small cell lung cancer who had a complete response to radiotherapy plus ipilimumab.

V gene TRBV18 combines with J gene TRBJ2-6; D call uncertain. Germline V lookup: CDR1 KGHSH, CDR2 LQKENI. CDR3 length: 14 amino acids. V lost 3 bases to trimming and J lost 4 bases, with 7 bases between them. This CDR3 reads CASSPRVGANVLTF. The DNA of the CDR3 is TGTGCCAGCTCACCTCGGGTCGGGGCCAACGTCCTGACTTTC.

The rearrangement joins TRBV6-1 to TRBJ1-5; possibly TRBD1 for D (5 bases). This CDR3 spans 14 amino acids. Trimming removed 3 bases at V and 7 bases at J, with 13 bases between. Germline lookup yields CDR1 MNHNS and CDR2 SASEGT. Here the CDR3 DNA reads TGTGCCAGCAGTGAGGCATCTAAGGGGCAGCCCCAGCATTTT. This gives the protein CASSEASKGQPQHF.

The chain joins TRBV7-2 to TRBJ2-5; tentative D call: TRBD1 (5 bases). CDR3 length: 14 amino acids. Deletions cut 5 bases from V and 3 bases from J, with 13 bases between. CDR1 and CDR2 from the germline V gene are SGHTA and FQGNSA. Written as DNA, the CDR3 is TGTGCCAGCAGCCCTCGACAGACCAAAGAGACCCAGTACTTC. Its protein product is CASSPRQTKETQYF. Filled out from reference TRBV7-2 and TRBJ2-5, the complete variable domain reads GAGVSQSPSNKVTEKGKDVELRCDPISGHTALYWYRQSLGQGLEFLIYFQGNSAPDKSGLPSDRFSAERTGGSVSTLTIQRTQQEDSAVYLCASSPRQTKETQYFGPGTRLLVL.

The rearrangement joins TRBV9 to TRBJ1-4, with D perhaps TRBD1 (6 bases). Per the germline V gene, CDR1 is SGDLS and CDR2 is YYNGEE. This CDR3 is 15 amino acids long. Between the trimmed V and J ends, which lost 0 bases and 3 bases, there was a span of 9 bases. CDR3 nucleotide sequence: TGTGCCAGCAGCGTAGGCGGACAGTCTAATGAAAAACTGTTTTTT. Translated: CASSVGGQSNEKLFF.

The sample holds one count of this clone. This chain uses TRBV29-1 with TRBJ2-5, with D maybe TRBD1 (5 bases). The CDR3 consists of 13 residues. CDR1 SQVTM and CDR2 ANQGSEA come from the germline V gene. The germline V and J ends were trimmed by 7 bases and 0 bases, with 12 bases remaining between them. CDR3 sequence (DNA): TGCAGCGGACGAGACAGTTACCAAGAGACCCAGTACTTC. The encoded protein is CSGRDSYQETQYF.

The rearrangement uses TRBV9 and TRBJ2-2, with TRBD2 matching over 9 bases. V shed 4 bases, J shed 4 bases, and the junction held 14 bases outside the gene matches. Germline CDR1 is SGDLS and CDR2 is YYNGEE. The CDR3 covers 18 residues. CDR3 loop: CASSPRTSDYRGTGELFF. Written as DNA, the CDR3 is TGTGCCAGCAGCCCTAGGACTAGCGACTACCGAGGCACCGGGGAGCTGTTTTTT.

This chain connects TRBV7-2 to TRBJ1-5, with D hard to call. The CDR3 consists of 15 residues. CDR1 is SGHTA, CDR2 FQGNSA, per germline. The V and J ends lost 0 bases and 7 bases respectively, with 13 bases between them. The CDR3 is CASSLASVSNQPQHF. The CDR3 DNA reads as TGTGCCAGCAGCTTAGCGTCAGTCTCGAACCAGCCCCAGCATTTT.

The chain couples TRBV5-1 to TRBJ2-6; D is unclear. Trimming took 4 bases from V and 0 from J, leaving 11 bases between them. Germline V gene lookup returns CDR1 SGHRS and CDR2 YFSETQ. This CDR3 comprises 16 residues. CDR3 coding DNA: TGCGCCAGCAGCGACCCACAGTTCTCTGGGGCCAACGTCCTGACTTTC. This gives the protein CASSDPQFSGANVLTF.

This clone was seen a handful of times. The V and J genes are TRBV2 and TRBJ1-3; 9 bases agree with TRBD1. CDR1 and CDR2 from the germline V gene are SNHLY and FYNNEI. There are 16 residues in the CDR3. V dropped 6 bases and J dropped 4; count of bases not matched to a gene: 10. The CDR3 sequence is CASSKQGAISGNTIYF. Here the CDR3 DNA reads TGTGCCAGCAGCAAACAGGGGGCGATTTCAGGAAACACCATATATTTT.

This chain uses TRBV7-9 with TRBJ2-3, with 9 nucleotides matching TRBD2. Germline V CDR1 and CDR2: SEHNR, FQNEAQ (reference sequence). The CDR3 length is 16 residues. The V gene end was trimmed by 1 base and the J gene end by 6 bases; junction bases not matched to a gene: 8. DNA for the CDR3: TGTGCCAGCAGCTTAGGGGGCGGGGGGGCCTCGGATACGCAGTATTTT. Its translation is CASSLGGGGASDTQYF.

The J gene is TRBJ1-1, the V gene TRBV7-2; no reliable D call. This CDR3 has 13 residues. Germline loops: CDR1 SGHTA, CDR2 FQGNSA. Trimming left V 5 bases short and J 6 bases short, with 13 bases between. The CDR3 loop reads CASSPTTESEAFF. Written as DNA, the CDR3 is TGTGCCAGCAGCCCTACCACAGAGTCTGAAGCTTTCTTT.

The chain links TRBV19 to TRBJ1-3; 8 nucleotides line up with TRBD1. Germline CDR1 LNHDA, CDR2 SQIVND (reference sequence). This CDR3 has 15 residues. V lost 5 bases, J lost 0 bases, and 3 bases stayed unmatched. The CDR3 DNA follows: TGTGCCAGTAGTGTCGACAGGGGCTCTGGAAACACCATATATTTT. Its protein is CASSVDRGSGNTIYF.

A note on this clone: The sample contains more than one DNA sequence encoding this CDR3. The chain uses TRBV5-6 and TRBJ1-5, with 7 bases matching TRBD1. CDR1 is SGHDT and CDR2 is YYEEEE in the germline V gene. J was trimmed by 5 bases and V by 3 bases; bases with no gene match: 2. The CDR3 loop spans 13 amino acids. The CDR3 DNA sequence: TGTGCCAGCAGCTCACAGGGGTATCAGCCCCAGCATTTT. It yields the protein CASSSQGYQPQHF.

The V call is TRBV25-1, the J call TRBJ1-4, with TRBD1 matching 7 bases. Germline CDR1 and CDR2: MGHDK and SYGVNS. There are 15 residues in the CDR3. V gave up 2 bases and J gave up 6 bases; unmatched junction bases: 6. CDR3 nucleotides: TGTGCCAGCAGTGAAACGACAGGGTTGGATGAAAAACTGTTTTTT. Residues: CASSETTGLDEKLFF.

This clone was counted once. The gene calls are TRBV7-8 and TRBJ2-5; 9 nucleotides align to TRBD1. J gave up 5 bases and V 5 bases, and 15 bases lay outside the gene matches. CDR3 length: 17 residues. Germline V gene data show CDR1 as SGHVS and CDR2 as FQNEAQ. CDR3 protein: CASSPKGDRATRETQYF. CDR3 coding DNA: TGTGCCAGCAGCCCTAAAGGGGACAGGGCAACAAGGGAGACCCAGTACTTC.

The chain joins TRBV10-3 to TRBJ1-2; TRBD1 matches 8 bases. Germline lookup yields CDR1 ENHRY and CDR2 SYGVKD. The CDR3 spans 17 residues. The J segment lost 0 bases and the V segment lost 2 bases, leaving 8 bases of the junction unmatched. The CDR3 loop reads CAISEPFRGRTNYGYTF. CDR3 nucleotide sequence: TGTGCCATCAGTGAGCCATTCAGGGGGCGGACTAACTATGGCTACACCTTC.

In this sample, this clone turned up once. This chain connects TRBV2 to TRBJ2-2; the D gene is possibly TRBD1 (5 bases). The germline CDR1 and CDR2 sequences are SNHLY and FYNNEI. The V end was cut by 7 bases, the J end by 5 bases, with 17 bases between. The CDR3 has 15 residues. CDR3 sequence reads: CASNPQGIKTGELFF. DNA of the CDR3: TGTGCCAGCAACCCCCAGGGAATTAAAACCGGGGAGCTGTTTTTT.

The V call is TRBV19, the J call TRBJ2-3; perhaps TRBD2 as D (5 bases). The V gene lost 5 bases and the J gene lost 0 bases, with 9 bases spanning the gap. This CDR3 comprises 14 residues. The V gene's germline CDR1 is LNHDA and CDR2 SQIVND (reference sequence). The CDR3 loop is CASSGLASTDTQYF. In nucleotides, the CDR3 is TGTGCCAGTAGTGGCCTAGCAAGCACAGATACGCAGTATTTT.

The chain combines TRBV7-9 with TRBJ1-2, with 7 bases identical to TRBD1. This CDR3 spans 14 amino acids. Germline V gene sequence: CDR1 SEHNR, CDR2 FQNEAQ (reference sequence). Trimming at V came to 5 bases and at J to 4 bases, leaving 7 bases not matched to a gene. The CDR3 region is CASSGVGQFYGYTF. The CDR3 DNA reads as TGTGCCAGCAGCGGTGTGGGACAGTTCTATGGCTACACCTTC.

V gene TRBV27 combines with J gene TRBJ2-3; D remains ambiguous. This CDR3 comprises 12 residues. Germline-derived CDR1 and CDR2 are MNHEY and SMNVEV (reference sequence). The V end was cut by 5 bases, the J end by 2 bases, with 5 bases between. CDR3 amino acids: CASSHFTDTQYF. DNA of the CDR3: TGTGCCAGCAGTCACTTCACAGATACGCAGTATTTT.

The chain has TRBV5-8 and TRBJ2-3; no clear D gene. V lost 1 base and J 2 bases, leaving 8 bases between the germline ends. This CDR3 region has 14 residues. The germline V gene encodes CDR1 SGHTS and CDR2 YDEGEE. The CDR3: CASSLSGVTDTQYF. The CDR3 coding sequence is TGTGCCAGCAGCTTGTCGGGTGTCACAGATACGCAGTATTTT.

V usage is TRBV27 and J usage is TRBJ1-2; D call uncertain. The CDR3 spans 13 residues. Looked up from germline, CDR1 is MNHEY and CDR2 is SMNVEV (reference sequence). V lost 2 bases to trimming and J lost 2 bases, with 6 bases between them. The CDR3 loop reads CASSLTENYGYTF. In nucleotides, the CDR3 is TGTGCCAGCAGTTTAACGGAGAACTATGGCTACACCTTC.

The V and J genes are TRBV18 and TRBJ1-1; 9 positions agree with TRBD1. The J segment lost 5 bases and the V segment lost 3 bases, leaving 4 bases of the junction unmatched. CDR1 is KGHSH and CDR2 is LQKENI in the germline V gene. The CDR3 totals 14 residues. CDR3 in DNA: TGTGCCAGCTCACCTGGACAGGGGATTACTGAAGCTTTCTTT. Translated, it gives CASSPGQGITEAFF. Variable domain in full (rest from reference TRBV18 and TRBJ1-1): NAGVMQNPRHLVRRRGQEARLRCSPMKGHSHVYWYRQLPEEGLKFMVYLQKENIIDESGMPKERFSAEFPKEGPSILRIQQVVRGDSAAYFCASSPGQGITEAFFGQGTRLTVV.

V usage is TRBV18 and J usage is TRBJ2-2; 7 positions agree with TRBD2. The J segment lost 4 bases and the V segment lost 2 bases, leaving 10 bases of the junction unmatched. CDR3 size: 17 residues. The V gene's germline CDR1 is KGHSH and CDR2 LQKENI. The CDR3, as DNA: TGTGCCAGCTCACCAACGCTCGGGGGGTTCAGCACCGGGGAGCTGTTTTTT. Translated, it gives CASSPTLGGFSTGELFF.

J is TRBJ2-2 and V is TRBV29-1; D is perhaps TRBD1 (6 bases). The V end lost 3 bases, the J end lost 5 bases, and 10 bases lay between the germline ends. From germline, CDR1 is SQVTM and CDR2 ANQGSEA. There are 13 residues in the CDR3. CDR3 protein: CSVDPGATGELFF. The CDR3 DNA follows: TGCAGCGTTGACCCAGGGGCAACCGGGGAGCTGTTTTTT.

The chain links TRBV30 to TRBJ1-5; D is uncertain. Germline CDR1 is GTSNPN and CDR2 is SVGIG (reference sequence). CDR3 length: 15 amino acids. The V gene lost 0 bases and the J gene lost 2 bases, with 11 bases spanning the gap. CDR3 in DNA: TGTGCCTGGAGTGTAGCGGCCCGCGGCAATCAGCCCCAGCATTTT. This encodes CAWSVAARGNQPQHF. The variable domain in full, with the rest retrieved from reference TRBV30 and TRBJ1-5, is SQTIHQWPATLVQPVGSPLSLECTVEGTSNPNLYWYRQAAGRGLQLLFYSVGIGQISSEVPQNLSASRPQDRQFILSSKKLLLSDSGFYLCAWSVAARGNQPQHFGDGTRLSIL.

The chain is built from TRBV5-6 and TRBJ2-1, with D maybe TRBD1 (6 bases). CDR3 length: 15 residues. V was cut by 4 bases and J by 9 bases, with 20 bases left in between. Germline lookup yields CDR1 SGHDT and CDR2 YYEEEE. The CDR3 spells CASSPGTRRVSEQFF. DNA for the CDR3: TGTGCCAGCAGCCCCGGGACAAGGCGAGTAAGTGAGCAGTTCTTC.